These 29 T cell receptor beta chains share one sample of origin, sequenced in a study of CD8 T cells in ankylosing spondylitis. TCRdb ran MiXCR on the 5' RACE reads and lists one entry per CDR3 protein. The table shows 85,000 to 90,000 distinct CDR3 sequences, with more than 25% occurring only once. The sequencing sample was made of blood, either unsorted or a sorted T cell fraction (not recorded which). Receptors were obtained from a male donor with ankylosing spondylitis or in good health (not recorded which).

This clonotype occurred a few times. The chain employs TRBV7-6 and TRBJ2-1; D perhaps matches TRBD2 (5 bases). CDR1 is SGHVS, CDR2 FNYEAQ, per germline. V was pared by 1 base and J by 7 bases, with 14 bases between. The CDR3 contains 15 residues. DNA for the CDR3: TGTGCCAGCAGCTTAGTACGGGATTGGAGAAATGAGCAGTTCTTC. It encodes CASSLVRDWRNEQFF.

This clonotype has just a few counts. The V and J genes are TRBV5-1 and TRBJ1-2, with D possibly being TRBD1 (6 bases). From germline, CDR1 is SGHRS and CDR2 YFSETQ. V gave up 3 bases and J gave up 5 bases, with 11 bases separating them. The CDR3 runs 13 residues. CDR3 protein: CASSYDRLYGYTF. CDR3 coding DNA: TGCGCCAGCAGCTACGACAGGCTATATGGCTACACCTTC.

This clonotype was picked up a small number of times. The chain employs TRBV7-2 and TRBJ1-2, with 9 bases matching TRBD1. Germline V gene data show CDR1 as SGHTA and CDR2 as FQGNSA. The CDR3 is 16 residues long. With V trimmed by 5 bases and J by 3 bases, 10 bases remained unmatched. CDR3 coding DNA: TGTGCCAGCAGCAAGGGGACAGGGTTGCAATACTATGGCTACACCTTC. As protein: CASSKGTGLQYYGYTF.

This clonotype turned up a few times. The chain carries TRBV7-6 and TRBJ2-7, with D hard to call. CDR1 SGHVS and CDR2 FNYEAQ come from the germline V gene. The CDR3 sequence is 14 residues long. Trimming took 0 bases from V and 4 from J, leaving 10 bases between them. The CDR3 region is CASSLAQASYEQYF. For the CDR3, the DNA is TGTGCCAGCAGCTTAGCTCAGGCCAGTTACGAGCAGTACTTC.

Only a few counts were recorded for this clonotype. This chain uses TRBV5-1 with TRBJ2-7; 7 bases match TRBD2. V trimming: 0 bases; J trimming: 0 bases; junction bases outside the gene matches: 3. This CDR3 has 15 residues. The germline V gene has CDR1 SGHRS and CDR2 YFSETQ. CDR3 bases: TGCGCCAGCAGCTTGGGGGGGGGTTCCTCCTACGAGCAGTACTTC. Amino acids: CASSLGGGSSYEQYF.

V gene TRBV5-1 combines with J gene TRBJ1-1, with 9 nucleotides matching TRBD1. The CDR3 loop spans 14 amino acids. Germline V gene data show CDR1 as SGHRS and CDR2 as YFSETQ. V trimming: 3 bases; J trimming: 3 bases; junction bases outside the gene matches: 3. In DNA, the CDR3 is TGCGCCAGCAGCTCGACAGGGGGGTACACTGAAGCTTTCTTT. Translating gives CASSSTGGYTEAFF.

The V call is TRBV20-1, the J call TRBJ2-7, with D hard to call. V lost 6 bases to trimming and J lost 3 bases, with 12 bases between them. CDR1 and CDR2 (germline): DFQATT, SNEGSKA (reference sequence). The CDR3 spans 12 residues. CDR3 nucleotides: TGCAGTGCCTCCCCCGGCGGCTACGAGCAGTACGTC. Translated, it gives CSASPGGYEQYV.

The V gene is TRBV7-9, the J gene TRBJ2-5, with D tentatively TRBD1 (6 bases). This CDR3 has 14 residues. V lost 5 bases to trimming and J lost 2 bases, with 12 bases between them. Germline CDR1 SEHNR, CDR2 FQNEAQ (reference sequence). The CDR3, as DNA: TGTGCCAGCAGCACTTCAGGGGTGCAAGAGACCCAGTACTTC. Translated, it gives CASSTSGVQETQYF.

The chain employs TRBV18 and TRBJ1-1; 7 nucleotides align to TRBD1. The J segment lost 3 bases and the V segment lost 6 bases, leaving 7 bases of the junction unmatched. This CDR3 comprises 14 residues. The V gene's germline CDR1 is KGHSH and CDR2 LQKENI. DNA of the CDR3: TGTGCCAGCTCCCCGGGACAGATCGACACTGAAGCTTTCTTT. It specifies CASSPGQIDTEAFF.

In DNA form, the CDR3 reads TGTGCCAGCTCGCCAGGGGACAGCACAGATACGCAGTATTTT. This sequence encodes CASSPGDSTDTQYF. The chain employs TRBV18 and TRBJ2-3; D possibly corresponds to TRBD1 (6 bases). V gave up 6 bases and J gave up 0 bases, with 10 bases separating them. The germline V gene encodes CDR1 KGHSH and CDR2 LQKENI. The CDR3 extends over 14 amino acids.

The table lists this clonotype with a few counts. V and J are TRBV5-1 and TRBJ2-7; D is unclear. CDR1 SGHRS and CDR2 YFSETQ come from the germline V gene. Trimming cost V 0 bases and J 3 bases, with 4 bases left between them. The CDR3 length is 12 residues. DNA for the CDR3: TGCGCCAGCAGCTTGGGTAACTACGAGCAGTACTTC. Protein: CASSLGNYEQYF.

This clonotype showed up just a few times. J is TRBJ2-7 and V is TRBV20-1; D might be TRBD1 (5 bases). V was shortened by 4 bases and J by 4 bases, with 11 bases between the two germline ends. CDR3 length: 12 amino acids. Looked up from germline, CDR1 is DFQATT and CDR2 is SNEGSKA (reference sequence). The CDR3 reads CSANRITYEQYF. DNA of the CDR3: TGCAGTGCTAACAGGATAACATACGAGCAGTACTTC.

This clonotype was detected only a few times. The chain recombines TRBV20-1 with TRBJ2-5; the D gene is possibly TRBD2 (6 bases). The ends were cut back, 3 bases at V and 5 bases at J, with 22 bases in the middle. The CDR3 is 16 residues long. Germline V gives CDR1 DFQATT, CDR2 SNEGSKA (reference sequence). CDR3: CSASWALAGVGETQYF. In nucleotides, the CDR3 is TGCAGTGCTAGTTGGGCACTAGCCGGGGTGGGGGAGACCCAGTACTTC.

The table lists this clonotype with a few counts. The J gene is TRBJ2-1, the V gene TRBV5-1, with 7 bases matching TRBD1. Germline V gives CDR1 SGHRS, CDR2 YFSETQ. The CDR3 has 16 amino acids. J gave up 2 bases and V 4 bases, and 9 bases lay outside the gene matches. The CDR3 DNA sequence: TGCGCCAGCAGCAGTCCGGAGACAGGGCCCTACAATGAGCAGTTCTTC. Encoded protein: CASSSPETGPYNEQFF. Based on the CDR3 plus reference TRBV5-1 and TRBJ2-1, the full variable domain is KAGVTQTPRYLIKTRGQQVTLSCSPISGHRSVSWYQQTPGQGLQFLFEYFSETQRNKGNFPGRFSGRQFSNSRSEMNVSTLELGDSALYLCASSSPETGPYNEQFFGPGTRLTVL.

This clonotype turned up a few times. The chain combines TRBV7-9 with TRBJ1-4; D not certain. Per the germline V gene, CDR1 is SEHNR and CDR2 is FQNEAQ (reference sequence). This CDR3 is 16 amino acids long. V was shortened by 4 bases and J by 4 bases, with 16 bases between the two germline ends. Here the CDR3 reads CASSSDRVLLNEKLFF. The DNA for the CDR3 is TGTGCCAGCAGCTCGGACCGGGTCCTGCTTAATGAAAAACTGTTTTTT.

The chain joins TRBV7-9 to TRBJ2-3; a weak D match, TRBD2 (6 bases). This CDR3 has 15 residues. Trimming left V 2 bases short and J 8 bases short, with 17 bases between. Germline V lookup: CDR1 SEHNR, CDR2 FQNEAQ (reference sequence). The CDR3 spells CASSLPNGLLATQYF. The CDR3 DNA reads TGTGCCAGCAGCTTACCGAATGGACTACTGGCTACGCAGTATTTT.

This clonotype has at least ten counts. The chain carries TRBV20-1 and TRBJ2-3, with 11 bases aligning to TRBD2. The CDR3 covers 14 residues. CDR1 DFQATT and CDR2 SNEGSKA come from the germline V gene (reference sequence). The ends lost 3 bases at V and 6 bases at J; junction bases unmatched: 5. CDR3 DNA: TGCAGTGCTAGGGGTAGCGGGGGGGCCGATACGCAGTATTTT. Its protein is CSARGSGGADTQYF.

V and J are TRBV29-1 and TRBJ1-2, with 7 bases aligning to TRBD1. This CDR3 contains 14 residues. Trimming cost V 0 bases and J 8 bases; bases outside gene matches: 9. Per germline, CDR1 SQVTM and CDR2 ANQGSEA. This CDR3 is CSVEDGGGVRGYTF. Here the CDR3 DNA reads TGCAGCGTTGAAGATGGAGGGGGCGTCCGGGGCTACACCTTC.

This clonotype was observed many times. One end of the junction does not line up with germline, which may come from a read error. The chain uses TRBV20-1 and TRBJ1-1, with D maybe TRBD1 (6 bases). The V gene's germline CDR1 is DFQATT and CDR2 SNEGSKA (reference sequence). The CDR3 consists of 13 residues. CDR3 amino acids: CSAREGGNTEAFF. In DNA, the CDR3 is TGCAGCGCTAGAGAAGGGGGGAACACTGAAGCTTTCTTT.

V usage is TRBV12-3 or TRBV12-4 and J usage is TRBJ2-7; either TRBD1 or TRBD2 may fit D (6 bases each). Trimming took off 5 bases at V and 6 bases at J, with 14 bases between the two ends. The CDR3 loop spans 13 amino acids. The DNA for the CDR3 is TGTGCCAGCAGTCCCGCCGGGGGCCTCGAGCAGTACTTC. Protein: CASSPAGGLEQYF.

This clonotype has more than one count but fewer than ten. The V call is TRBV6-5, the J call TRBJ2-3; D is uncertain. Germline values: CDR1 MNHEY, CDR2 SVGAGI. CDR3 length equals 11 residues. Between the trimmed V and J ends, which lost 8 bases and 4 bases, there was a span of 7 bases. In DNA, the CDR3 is TGTGCCAGCGCGCGTGCAGATACGCAGTATTTT. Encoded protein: CASARADTQYF.

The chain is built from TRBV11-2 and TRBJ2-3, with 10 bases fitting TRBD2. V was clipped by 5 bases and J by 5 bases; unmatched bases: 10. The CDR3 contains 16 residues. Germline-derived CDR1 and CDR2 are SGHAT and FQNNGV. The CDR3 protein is CASSQQLAGTLDTQYF. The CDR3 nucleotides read TGTGCCAGCAGCCAACAACTAGCGGGGACGCTAGATACGCAGTATTTT.

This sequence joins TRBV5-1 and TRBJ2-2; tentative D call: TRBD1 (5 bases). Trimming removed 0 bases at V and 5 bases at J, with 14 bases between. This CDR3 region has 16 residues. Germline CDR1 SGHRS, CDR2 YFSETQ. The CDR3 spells CASSLAVQGRTGELFF. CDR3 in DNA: TGCGCCAGCAGCTTGGCCGTTCAGGGAAGGACCGGGGAGCTGTTTTTT.

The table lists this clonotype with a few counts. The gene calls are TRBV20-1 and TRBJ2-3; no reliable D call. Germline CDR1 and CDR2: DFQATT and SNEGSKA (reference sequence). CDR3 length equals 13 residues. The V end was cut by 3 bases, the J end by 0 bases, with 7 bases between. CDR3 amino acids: CSARASSTDTQYF. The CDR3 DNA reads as TGCAGTGCTAGGGCCTCGAGCACAGATACGCAGTATTTT.

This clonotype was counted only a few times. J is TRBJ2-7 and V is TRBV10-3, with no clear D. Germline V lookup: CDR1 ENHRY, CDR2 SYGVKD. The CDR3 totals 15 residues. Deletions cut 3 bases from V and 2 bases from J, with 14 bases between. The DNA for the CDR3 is TGTGCCATCAGTGACCCCGGGCCCCCAACCTACGAGCAGTACTTC. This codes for CAISDPGPPTYEQYF.

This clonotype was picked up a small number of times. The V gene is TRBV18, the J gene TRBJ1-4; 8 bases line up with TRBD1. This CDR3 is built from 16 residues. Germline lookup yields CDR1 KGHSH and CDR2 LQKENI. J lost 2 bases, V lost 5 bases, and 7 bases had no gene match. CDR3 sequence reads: CASSSGNRGTNEKLFF. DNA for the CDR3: TGTGCCAGCTCATCAGGGAACAGGGGGACTAATGAAAAACTGTTTTTT. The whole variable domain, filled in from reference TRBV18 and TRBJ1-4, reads NAGVMQNPRHLVRRRGQEARLRCSPMKGHSHVYWYRQLPEEGLKFMVYLQKENIIDESGMPKERFSAEFPKEGPSILRIQQVVRGDSAAYFCASSSGNRGTNEKLFFGSGTQLSVL.

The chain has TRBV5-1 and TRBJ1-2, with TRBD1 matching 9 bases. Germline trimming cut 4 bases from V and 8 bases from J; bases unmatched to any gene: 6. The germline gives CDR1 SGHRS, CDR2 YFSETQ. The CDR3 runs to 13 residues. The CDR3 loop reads CASSPGTGQGYTF. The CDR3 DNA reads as TGCGCCAGCAGCCCAGGGACAGGGCAAGGCTACACCTTC.

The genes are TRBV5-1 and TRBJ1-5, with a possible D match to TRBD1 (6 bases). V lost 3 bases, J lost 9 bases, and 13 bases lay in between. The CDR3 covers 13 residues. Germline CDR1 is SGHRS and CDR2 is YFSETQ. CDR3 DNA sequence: TGCGCCAGCAGCTCCGGAGGGGGAGGGCCCCAGCATTTT. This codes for CASSSGGGGPQHF.

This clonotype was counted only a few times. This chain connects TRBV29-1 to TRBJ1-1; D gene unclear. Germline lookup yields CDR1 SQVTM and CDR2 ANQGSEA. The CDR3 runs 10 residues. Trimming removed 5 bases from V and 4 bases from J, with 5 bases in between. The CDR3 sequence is CSVRRTEAFF. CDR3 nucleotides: TGCAGCGTTCGCCGCACTGAAGCTTTCTTT.